This T cell receptor beta chain appears in the sequencing data of a study of T-cell reconstitution after alpha-beta-depleted transplantation in children. Preparation of the TCRbeta library used unique molecular identifiers. TCRdb ran MiXCR on the PCR reads and lists one entry per CDR3 protein. The sample shows about 230,000 distinct CDR3 sequences, around 9.7% of them seen only once. This clonotype was seen at least ten times. The V gene lost 4 bases and the J gene lost 4 bases, with 11 bases spanning the gap. Germline V gene data show CDR1 as DFQATT and CDR2 as SNEGSKA (reference sequence). The CDR3 runs to 13 residues.

The TCR originated in a human donor who donated a stem cell graft to a child with SCID. Sequencing was performed on PBMCs from the stem cell graft donor, taken from the stem cell graft. The chain carries TRBV20-1 and TRBJ1-5; D remains unclear. The CDR3 DNA reads as TGCAGTGCTATACCCGGTTCAAATCAGCCCCAGCATTTT. Translated, it gives CSAIPGSNQPQHF.